This T cell receptor (beta chain) was observed in a study of control samples from healthy donors and cancer patients (dated by TCRdb to 2020 to 2022). Library creation used the immunoSEQ multiplex PCR assay. Entries here come from immuneACCESS through TCRdb and include only in-frame sequences with V and J called. Some clones fail to appear in such tables; in the studies checked, an unresolved V gene covers under half of the shortfall, and the cause of the remainder is unknown. Across this sample there are 200,000 or so clones, with over 90% seen only once. The top ten hold approximately 1.4% of the sample. This clone was observed once. The antigen it binds to is not known. Base qualities are not at hand, and no much larger clone is one base apart. The CDR3 goes from the cysteine to the phenylalanine over 15 residues. Only the CDR3 DNA is retained, 45 bases long and in frame from the first base. Deletion took 2 bases off V and 1 base off J, with a span of 11 bases between the germline ends. The germline V gene encodes CDR1 MNHEY and CDR2 SVGAGI.

The sequence derives from a man aged 45-60 years in good health. Sequencing was done on a sample of blood. Rearrangement joined TRBV6-5 to TRBJ1-1; there is no confident call for the D gene. The sequence in DNA is TGTGCCAGCAGTTACATTGTCGGCGGGAACACTGAAGCTTTCTTT. This codes for CASSYIVGGNTEAFF.